This note documents a single TCR beta chain sequence. This clone is a singleton in its sample. Its recognized antigen is unknown. Base qualities are not at hand, and no much larger clone is one base apart. The CDR3 goes from the cysteine to the phenylalanine over 17 residues. Only the CDR3 part of the read is kept: 51 bases, read in frame from the first base. V is shortened by 4 bases, J by 4 bases, and the region joining them spans 23 bases. Sequences MDHEN (CDR1) and SYDVKM (CDR2) are obtained from the germline V gene. This sample was included in a study of immune cell composition in non-small cell lung cancer (dated by TCRdb to the late 2010s). Notes on the research overall: Histologic subtype was assigned using H&E plus p63, CK5, Napsin A and TTF-1 immunohistochemistry, mainly lung adenocarcinoma or squamous cell carcinoma. Several tumour specimens with TCR-beta data were rare histological subtypes and were excluded from the subtype comparisons. Supplementary cohort #1, 10 lung adenocarcinoma cases, had paired tumour/lung TCR-beta sequencing and TIL populations generated to assess tumour reactivity. TCR-beta sequencing from Adaptive Biotechnologies was done on around 34 paired sets of NSCLC tumour and non-adjacent lung specimens and on fewer than 30 tumour-only specimens. Overall study results and their limits: The reactivity cohort included only 10 or so cases, and whether tumour-reactive clones share sequences with the dominant in vivo tumour-associated clones was not shown. Significantly higher Top 10 clone scores and productive clonality were observed in lung squamous cell carcinoma than in lung adenocarcinoma tumours. Nearly half of NSCLC cases had tumour-associated clones >0.5%, with roughly 80% of squamous carcinomas showing such clones compared with more than 25% of adenocarcinomas. Across fewer than 13 adenocarcinoma cases, the maximal tumour-associated clone frequency showed a strong correlation with TIL tumour reactivity, but overall clonality showed no such correlation. Smoking pack-years did not significantly correlate with tumour TCR-beta clonality.

From frozen aliquots of unsorted single-cell suspensions, genomic DNA was isolated using the QIAamp DNA kit. Tumour samples were surgically resected non-small cell lung cancer tissue. Tissues were received within 2 hours of resection and were immediately processed into single-cell suspensions. Tissue was mechanically dissociated and enzymatically digested with DNase I, collagenase I and hyaluronidase for 25 to 30 minutes at 37 °C, then filtered and RBC-lysed. TCR-beta CDR3 regions were amplified from genomic DNA by a two-step multiplex PCR, with the second step adding Illumina-compatible adaptors. TCR-beta immunosequencing was carried out on an Illumina platform through the commercial immunoSEQ service. The paper's data handling went like this. Repertoires were described by productive clonality and by Top 10 Clones, which is the percentage of T-cell templates coming from the ten most frequent sequences. Productive clonality ranged from 0 to 1, with 1 indicating a monoclonal population. Tumour-associated clones, identified using log10 scatter plots, were defined as sequences that made up at least 0.1% of tumour T-cell templates and were not found in the matched non-adjacent lung. Student's t-tests were used for two-group comparisons, ANOVA for comparisons across stages, and linear regression for relationships, with analyses done in GraphPad Prism7 and R. This is the immuneACCESS table as TCRdb keeps it, with only in-frame sequences that have V and J called. A part of the clones is gone; compared with another copy, unresolved V genes explain less than half, and the rest is unexplained. V and J calls and clone size follow that table, whereas D and trimming were derived from the DNA. The table for this sample lists about 2,200 clones; around 89% of them were counted only once. The ten largest account for 3% to 3.5% of the sample.

This clonotype originated in a human donor with non-small cell lung cancer. Sample: lung tumor tissue. Recombination joined TRBV28 with TRBJ2-7; TRBD1 could be the D gene, as 6 bases match. The nucleotide sequence is given as TGTGCCAGCAGTTCCAATCGAAACAGGGTCTTCACTTACGAGCAGTACTTC. This translates into CASSSNRNRVFTYEQYF.